The text below deals with one T cell receptor beta chain. Its antigen is unidentified. This specimen belongs to a study of beta chain features in type 1 diabetes. The study's findings and limits: All four CD4+ subsets from Type 1 diabetes patients carried moderately but significantly shorter TCRB CDR3s.

Staining for CD45RO/CCR7/CD25/CD127/CD95/CD27 allowed sorting of CD4+ naive, central memory, regulatory and stem cell-like memory cells. Every bit of the isolated RNA underwent reverse transcription, so sequencing read expressed TCRB transcripts. Regulatory, naive and central memory T cell samples averaged around 3.6 million reads. Clones were sequenced by immunoSEQ multiplex PCR, and TCRdb holds only the in-frame ones, with some missing. Of 200,000 to 300,000 clones in the sample, 25% to 30% were seen once. The receptor comes from a young man in good health. Material: central memory CD4+ T cells from blood.

Here the CDR3 reads CASSPTAGSSGNTIYF. The DNA for the CDR3 is TGTGCCAGCAGCCCAACTGCCGGTAGCTCTGGAAACACCATATATTTT. This chain links TRBV7-2 with TRBJ1-3, with D uncertain. CDR1 is SGHTA, CDR2 FQGNSA, per germline. Between the trimmed V and J ends, which lost 5 bases and 0 bases, there was a span of 14 bases. The CDR3 spans 16 residues.